One and the same sample provided the 26 T cell receptor beta chains below, sequenced in a study of OX40 agonist ivuxolimab in advanced cancers. Measured with immunoSEQ multiplex PCR; TCRdb has only the in-frame clones, and not every one. The sample consists of more than 50,000 clones, 80% to 90% of them appearing once. Sequenced here: CD4+ or CD8+ T cells sorted from blood, sampled in a trial of the OX40 agonist ivuxolimab. The receptors derive from an adult with an advanced solid tumor such as melanoma, head and neck, liver or kidney cancer.

The chain carries TRBV7-9 and TRBJ2-7; D gene unclear. Germline values: CDR1 SEHNR, CDR2 FQNEAQ (reference sequence). V lost 5 bases, J lost 4 bases, and 12 bases lay in between. This CDR3 is 13 amino acids long. CDR3 amino acids: CASSRFLGYEQYF. Written as DNA, the CDR3 is TGTGCCAGCAGCCGTTTCCTCGGTTACGAGCAGTACTTC.

The V call is TRBV6-5, the J call TRBJ2-7; 9 bases are a match to TRBD1. This CDR3 is 13 amino acids long. V was pared by 9 bases and J by 4 bases, with 7 bases of the junction left unmatched. Germline V gene sequence: CDR1 MNHEY, CDR2 SVGAGI. CDR3 residues: CASWDRASYEQYF. CDR3 sequence (DNA): TGTGCCAGTTGGGACAGGGCGAGTTACGAGCAGTACTTC.

The V gene is TRBV19, the J gene TRBJ1-1; 8 bases map to TRBD1. Per the germline V gene, CDR1 is LNHDA and CDR2 is SQIVND (reference sequence). V shed 5 bases and J 7 bases; nucleotides not matched to a gene: 6. There are 13 residues in the CDR3. The CDR3 protein is CASSPDRGIEAFF. DNA for the CDR3: TGTGCCAGTAGTCCCGACAGGGGTATTGAAGCTTTCTTT. Filled out from reference TRBV19 and TRBJ1-1, the complete variable domain reads DGGITQSPKYLFRKEGQNVTLSCEQNLNHDAMYWYRQDPGQGLRLIYYSQIVNDFQKGDIAEGYSVSREKKESFPLTVTSAQKNPTAFYLCASSPDRGIEAFFGQGTRLTVV.

The J gene is TRBJ2-7, the V gene TRBV7-9, with a tentative D call TRBD1 (5 bases). Trimming took 6 bases from V and 1 from J, leaving 16 bases between them. This CDR3 comprises 15 residues. From germline, CDR1 is SEHNR and CDR2 FQNEAQ (reference sequence). The CDR3 reads CASSPTRVGSYEQYF. CDR3 DNA sequence: TGTGCCAGCAGTCCCACCAGGGTGGGGTCCTACGAGCAGTACTTC.

This chain connects TRBV9 to TRBJ1-5; D gene uncertain. The CDR3 spans 14 residues. From germline, CDR1 is SGDLS and CDR2 YYNGEE. Trimming pared 0 bases from V and 6 bases from J, leaving 10 bases between. Here the CDR3 reads CASSVGSESQPQHF. In nucleotides, the CDR3 is TGTGCCAGCAGCGTAGGCTCAGAATCTCAGCCCCAGCATTTT.

This clone showed up just once. The rearrangement uses TRBV5-1 and TRBJ2-5; 8 bases match TRBD1. V gave up 5 bases and J gave up 6 bases; unmatched junction bases: 9. Germline V gene data show CDR1 as SGHRS and CDR2 as YFSETQ. The CDR3 is 14 amino acids. CDR3 DNA sequence: TGCGCCAGCAGGGATGGACAGGGTGGAAAGACCCAGTACTTC. This codes for CASRDGQGGKTQYF.

CDR3 coding DNA: TGTGCCAGCAGTGAAGTTGGTGAAGCTTTCTTT. Protein sequence: CASSEVGEAFF. The chain recombines TRBV6-1 with TRBJ1-1; D gene unclear. The CDR3 extends over 11 amino acids. CDR1 MNHNS and CDR2 SASEGT come from the germline V gene. V lost 1 base, J lost 7 bases, and 4 bases lay in between.

This clone was detected only a few times. The V and J genes are TRBV28 and TRBJ2-5; D may be TRBD1 or TRBD2 (5 bases each). Germline assignment: CDR1 MDHEN and CDR2 SYDVKM. Trimming removed 5 bases at V and 1 base at J, with 14 bases between. The CDR3 has 15 amino acids. CDR3: CASSPSGPPQETQYF. For the CDR3, the DNA is TGTGCCAGCAGTCCCTCGGGACCCCCCCAAGAGACCCAGTACTTC.

This clone was counted a few times. The chain uses TRBV18 and TRBJ1-5, with 11 bases that match TRBD1. Germline assignment: CDR1 KGHSH and CDR2 LQKENI. V lost 3 bases, J lost 1 base, and 5 bases stayed unmatched. This CDR3 contains 17 residues. CDR3 protein: CASSPGDRGFSNQPQHF. As DNA, the CDR3 is TGTGCCAGCTCACCTGGGGACAGGGGGTTCAGCAATCAGCCCCAGCATTTT.

The chain uses TRBV2 and TRBJ1-2; D uncertain. The CDR3 consists of 13 residues. Germline V gene lookup returns CDR1 SNHLY and CDR2 FYNNEI. V was pared by 4 bases and J by 5 bases, with 11 bases between. Written as DNA, the CDR3 is TGTGCCAGCAGTGGGGCAGTCGATTATGGCTACACCTTC. Translated: CASSGAVDYGYTF.

This clone was detected once. The chain combines TRBV19 with TRBJ2-1; a possible D gene is TRBD2 (5 bases). Germline loops: CDR1 LNHDA, CDR2 SQIVND (reference sequence). There are 14 residues in the CDR3. V was clipped by 10 bases and J by 7 bases, with 20 bases between them. The CDR3 loop is CATQPWSGVNEQFF. As DNA, the CDR3 is TGTGCCACCCAACCGTGGAGCGGAGTGAATGAGCAGTTCTTC.

This CDR3 reads CASSLALIRGGRTQYF. DNA of the CDR3: TGTGCCAGCAGCTTAGCCCTGATTCGAGGGGGCAGGACCCAGTACTTC. This rearrangement joins TRBV7-2 to TRBJ2-5, with 7 bases aligning to TRBD1. J lost 7 bases, V lost 0 bases, and 11 bases had no gene match. The germline V gene encodes CDR1 SGHTA and CDR2 FQGNSA. This CDR3 has 16 residues.

Only one count was recorded for this clone. At one end the junction does not follow the germline gene, possibly because of a read error. This sample includes further DNA sequences coding for the same CDR3. The chain recombines TRBV9 with TRBJ1-2, with D possibly being TRBD1 (6 bases). Germline CDR1 reads SGDLS; CDR2 reads YYNGEE. The CDR3 runs to 15 residues. The CDR3 DNA reads TGCGCCAGCAGCGGACCGACAGGTTGGGTCTATGGCTACACCTTC. Translation: CASSGPTGWVYGYTF.

Turning to this clone: Germline and junction disagree at one end, which may indicate a read error. V gene TRBV5-1 combines with J gene TRBJ2-5; 8 nucleotides line up with TRBD1. The CDR3 has 15 amino acids. Germline CDR1 and CDR2: SGHRS and YFSETQ. The CDR3 DNA follows: TGTGCCAGCAGCGGAAACAGGGGGTGGAGGGAGACCCAGTACTTC. Translated, it gives CASSGNRGWRETQYF.

This rearrangement joins TRBV6-1 to TRBJ2-5, with D unclear. The V gene lost 1 base and the J gene lost 7 bases, with 16 bases spanning the gap. The CDR3 totals 15 residues. Germline CDR1 reads MNHNS; CDR2 reads SASEGT. In nucleotides, the CDR3 is TGTGCCAGCAGTGAAGATTTTGGGTATAGGGTGACCCAGTACTTC. Translating gives CASSEDFGYRVTQYF.

This chain connects TRBV2 to TRBJ1-2; D remains unclear. The V end lost 4 bases, the J end lost 5 bases, and 14 bases lay between the germline ends. CDR3 length: 14 residues. CDR1 and CDR2 from the germline V gene are SNHLY and FYNNEI. CDR3 amino acids: CASSGRGKVYGYTF. The DNA of the CDR3 is TGTGCCAGCAGTGGACGCGGGAAGGTGTATGGCTACACCTTC.

The gene calls are TRBV19 and TRBJ2-2, with a weak D call TRBD2 (6 bases). Germline-derived CDR1 and CDR2 are LNHDA and SQIVND (reference sequence). The length of the CDR3 is 14 residues. V lost 1 base to trimming and J lost 7 bases, with 10 bases between them. CDR3 amino acids: CASSIAPGVGELFF. CDR3 coding DNA: TGTGCCAGTAGTATAGCCCCGGGGGTCGGGGAGCTGTTTTTT.

The rearrangement joins TRBV28 to TRBJ2-1; maybe TRBD2 (5 bases). There are 16 residues in the CDR3. V was clipped by 6 bases and J by 0 bases, with 15 bases between them. Germline loops: CDR1 MDHEN, CDR2 SYDVKM. The DNA for the CDR3 is TGTGCCAGCAGCATGGTAGGACTCAGCTCCTACAATGAGCAGTTCTTC. Its protein product is CASSMVGLSSYNEQFF.

The genes are TRBV9 and TRBJ1-1; D is uncertain. CDR3 size: 13 residues. CDR1 is SGDLS and CDR2 is YYNGEE in the germline V gene. V lost 5 bases and J 0 bases, leaving 8 bases between the germline ends. The DNA for the CDR3 is TGTGCCAGCAGTAGGTTAATGAACACTGAAGCTTTCTTT. Translation: CASSRLMNTEAFF.

The chain employs TRBV2 and TRBJ2-6; D unclear. Germline values: CDR1 SNHLY, CDR2 FYNNEI. This CDR3 is built from 14 residues. Trimming took 6 bases from V and 0 from J, leaving 6 bases between them. In nucleotides, the CDR3 is TGTGCCAGCAGAACAGACTCTGGGGCCAACGTCCTGACTTTC. Translated: CASRTDSGANVLTF.

The chain joins TRBV5-1 to TRBJ2-2; 12 bases align to TRBD2. The CDR3 runs to 18 residues. With V trimmed by 4 bases and J by 7 bases, 14 bases remained unmatched. Per germline, CDR1 SGHRS and CDR2 YFSETQ. CDR3 loop: CASSVGPGLAGWDGELFF. CDR3 in DNA: TGCGCCAGCAGCGTTGGTCCGGGACTAGCGGGCTGGGACGGGGAGCTGTTTTTT.

V gene TRBV5-1 combines with J gene TRBJ1-1, with TRBD1 matching 9 bases. With V trimmed by 4 bases and J by 1 base, 2 bases remained unmatched. From germline, CDR1 is SGHRS and CDR2 YFSETQ. CDR3 length equals 14 residues. The CDR3 DNA reads as TGCGCCAGCAGCGGACAGGGGTGGAACACTGAAGCTTTCTTT. This encodes CASSGQGWNTEAFF.

The chain carries TRBV19 and TRBJ1-1, with a possible D match to TRBD1 (6 bases). This CDR3 has 13 residues. Trimming stripped 10 bases from V and 4 bases from J, with 16 bases between. Germline V gives CDR1 LNHDA, CDR2 SQIVND (reference sequence). In nucleotides, the CDR3 is TGTGCCACTACAGGGAGAATAAGCACTGAAGCTTTCTTT. Translation: CATTGRISTEAFF. Filled out from reference TRBV19 and TRBJ1-1, the complete variable domain reads DGGITQSPKYLFRKEGQNVTLSCEQNLNHDAMYWYRQDPGQGLRLIYYSQIVNDFQKGDIAEGYSVSREKKESFPLTVTSAQKNPTAFYLCATTGRISTEAFFGQGTRLTVV.

The rearrangement links TRBV6-1 to TRBJ1-5; TRBD1 is a possible D gene (5 bases). This CDR3 has 14 residues. Germline V lookup: CDR1 MNHNS, CDR2 SASEGT. V lost 2 bases to trimming and J lost 7 bases, with 12 bases between them. CDR3 sequence reads: CASSEMGGGQPQHF. CDR3 bases: TGTGCCAGCAGTGAAATGGGGGGAGGCCAGCCCCAGCATTTT.

The rearrangement uses TRBV20-1 and TRBJ2-1; D uncertain. V was shortened by 5 bases and J by 5 bases, with 7 bases between the two germline ends. The CDR3 contains 11 residues. Germline V gene data show CDR1 as DFQATT and CDR2 as SNEGSKA (reference sequence). The CDR3 is CSADGHNEQFF. CDR3 coding DNA: TGCAGTGCTGACGGGCACAATGAGCAGTTCTTC.

The rearrangement joins TRBV28 to TRBJ1-6; 7 bases are a match to TRBD1. The ends lost 1 base at V and 8 bases at J; junction bases unmatched: 5. The CDR3 runs to 15 residues. Per the germline V gene, CDR1 is MDHEN and CDR2 is SYDVKM. CDR3 nucleotide sequence: TGTGCCAGCAGTTTATCGGCCAGGGGGGATTCACCCCTCCACTTT. Its protein is CASSLSARGDSPLHF.